This T cell receptor beta chain was found in a study of OX40 agonist ivuxolimab in advanced cancers. In this sample, this clone turned up once. The CDR3 is made up of 17 amino acids. Germline values: CDR1 MGHRA, CDR2 YSYEKL. V was clipped by 0 bases and J by 4 bases, with 18 bases between them. This table comes from immunoSEQ multiplex PCR, and its TCRdb copy is limited to in-frame clones, with some not included. The sample records about 28,000 clones, under 90% being singletons. This chain uses TRBV4-1 with TRBJ1-2; TRBD1 might be the D (5 bases). The starting material was CD4+ or CD8+ T cells sorted from blood, obtained in a trial of the OX40 agonist ivuxolimab. The source of this sequence is an adult with an advanced solid tumor such as melanoma, head and neck, liver or kidney cancer. The CDR3 bases are TGCGCCAGCAGCCAAGATACGGGACCGACTTATGGCTATGGCTACACCTTC. Protein product: CASSQDTGPTYGYGYTF.